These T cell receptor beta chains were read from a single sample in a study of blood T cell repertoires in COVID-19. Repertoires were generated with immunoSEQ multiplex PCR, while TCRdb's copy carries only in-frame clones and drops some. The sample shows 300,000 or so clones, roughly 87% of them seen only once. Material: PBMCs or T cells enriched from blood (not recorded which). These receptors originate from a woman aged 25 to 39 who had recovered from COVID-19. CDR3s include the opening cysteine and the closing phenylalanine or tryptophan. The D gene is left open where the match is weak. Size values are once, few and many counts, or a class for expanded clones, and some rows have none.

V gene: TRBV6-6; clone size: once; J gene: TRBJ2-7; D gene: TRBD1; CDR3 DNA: TGTGCCAGCAGCCCTAGACAGGGGGCGGCTTACGAGCAGTACTTC; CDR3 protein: CASSPRQGAAYEQYF
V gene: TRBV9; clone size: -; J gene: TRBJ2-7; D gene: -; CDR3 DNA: TGTGCCAGCAGCGTCCGCCCTAGCTCCTACGAGCAGTACTTC; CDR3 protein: CASSVRPSSYEQYF
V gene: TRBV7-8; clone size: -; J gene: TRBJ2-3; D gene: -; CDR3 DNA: TGTGCCAGCCTTTTCCCCGGGGCAGATACGCAGTATTTT; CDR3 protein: CASLFPGADTQYF
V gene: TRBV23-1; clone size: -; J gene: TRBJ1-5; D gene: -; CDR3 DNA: TGCGCCAGCAGAACTCGACAGTATAGCAATCAGCCCCAGCATTTT; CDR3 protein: CASRTRQYSNQPQHF
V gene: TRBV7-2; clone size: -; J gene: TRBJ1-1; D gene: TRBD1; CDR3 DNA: TGTGCCAGCAGTAACAGGGGGCGGATCACTGAAGCTTTCTTT; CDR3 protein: CASSNRGRITEAFF
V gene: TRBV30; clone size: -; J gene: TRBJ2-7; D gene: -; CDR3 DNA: TGTGCCTGGAATGGGAGCTACGAGCAGTACTTC; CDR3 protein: CAWNGSYEQYF
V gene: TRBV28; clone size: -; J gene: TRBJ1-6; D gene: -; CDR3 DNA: TGTGCCAGCAGTTTATACCCCCCGGGTTCACCCCTCCACTTT; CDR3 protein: CASSLYPPGSPLHF
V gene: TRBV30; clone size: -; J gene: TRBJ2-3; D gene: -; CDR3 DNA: TGTGCCTGGAGTGTCGGTGATACGCAGTATTTT; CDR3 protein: CAWSVGDTQYF
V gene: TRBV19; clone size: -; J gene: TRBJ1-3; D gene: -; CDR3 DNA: TGTGCCAGTAGCGGTGGAAACACCATATATTTT; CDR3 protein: CASSGGNTIYF
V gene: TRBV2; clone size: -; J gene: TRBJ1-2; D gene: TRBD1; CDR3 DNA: TGTGCCAGCAGCGAAGGGACAGCTGTTAACTATGGCTACACCTTC; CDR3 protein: CASSEGTAVNYGYTF
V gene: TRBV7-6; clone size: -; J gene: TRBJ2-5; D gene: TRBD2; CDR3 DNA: TGTGCCAGCAGCCCCCGCGGGGGGCAGGGAGAGACCCAGTACTTC; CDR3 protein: CASSPRGGQGETQYF
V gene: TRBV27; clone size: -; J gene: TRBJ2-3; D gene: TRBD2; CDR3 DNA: TGTGCCAGCAGTCCGGGGACTAGCGGGGGCATTCGCACAGATACGCAGTATTTT; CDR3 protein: CASSPGTSGGIRTDTQYF
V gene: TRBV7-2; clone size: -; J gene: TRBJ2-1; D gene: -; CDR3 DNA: TGTGCCAGCAGCTTACCTTCCTACAATGAGCAGTTCTTC; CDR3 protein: CASSLPSYNEQFF
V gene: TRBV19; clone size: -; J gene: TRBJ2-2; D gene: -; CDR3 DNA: TGTGCCAGTAGTAAAGGCCAGGGGAACACCGGGGAGCTGTTTTTT; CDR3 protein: CASSKGQGNTGELFF
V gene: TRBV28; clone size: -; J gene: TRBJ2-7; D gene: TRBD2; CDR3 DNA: TGTGCCAGCTGCCGCGGGGGGCGAAGCTCCTACGAGCAGTACTTC; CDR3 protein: CASCRGGRSSYEQYF
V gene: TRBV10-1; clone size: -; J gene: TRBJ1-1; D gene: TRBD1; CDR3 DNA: TGCGCCAGCAGTGCGGGAGACAGGGGGAACACTGAAGCTTTCTTT; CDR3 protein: CASSAGDRGNTEAFF
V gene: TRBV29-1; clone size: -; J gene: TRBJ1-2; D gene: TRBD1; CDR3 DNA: TGCAGCGCCGGGAGGGGGCAGAACGGCTACACCTTC; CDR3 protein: CSAGRGQNGYTF
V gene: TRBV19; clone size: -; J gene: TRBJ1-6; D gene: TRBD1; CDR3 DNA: TGTGCCAGTACCCCGAGGACAGGGGATTATAATTCACCCCTCCACTTT; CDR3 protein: CASTPRTGDYNSPLHF
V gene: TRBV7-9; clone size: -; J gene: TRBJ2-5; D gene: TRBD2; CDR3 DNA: TGTGCCAGCAGCCCATCGGTCGGGACTAGCGGGCAAGAGACCCAGTACTTC; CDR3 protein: CASSPSVGTSGQETQYF
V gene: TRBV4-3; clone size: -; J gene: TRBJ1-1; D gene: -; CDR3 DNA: TGCGCCAGCAGCCAAGTGAGGGTGCAGAGGAACACTGAAGCTTTCTTT; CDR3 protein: CASSQVRVQRNTEAFF
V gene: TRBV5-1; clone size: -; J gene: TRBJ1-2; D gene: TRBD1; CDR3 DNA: TGCGCCAGCAGCTTGGGGGACAGAGCATTTAGGGGAGGCTACACCTTC; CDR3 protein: CASSLGDRAFRGGYTF
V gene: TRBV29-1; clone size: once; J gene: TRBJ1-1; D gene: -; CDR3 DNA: TGCAGCGTTGTCACGGGGGGCCCTGAAGCTTTCTTT; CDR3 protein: CSVVTGGPEAFF
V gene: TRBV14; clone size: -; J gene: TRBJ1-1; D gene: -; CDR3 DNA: TGTGCCAGCAGCCTAAGGGGACTTTCGAACACTGAAGCTTTCTTT; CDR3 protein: CASSLRGLSNTEAFF
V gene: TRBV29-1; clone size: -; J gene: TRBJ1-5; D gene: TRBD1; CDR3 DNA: TGCAGCGTAGTACAGGGGATTGGGAGCAATCAGCCCCAGCATTTT; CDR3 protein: CSVVQGIGSNQPQHF